The sequence of this T cell receptor (beta chain) was determined in a study of cytomegalovirus exposure and HLA in healthy donors. This CDR3 has 14 residues. V was cut by 5 bases and J by 1 base, with 8 bases left in between. The germline gives CDR1 SNHLY, CDR2 FYNNEI. PCR primers comprised 60 Vbeta and 13 Jbeta primers. Sequencing used immunoSEQ multiplex PCR; TCRdb keeps in-frame clones, though not all of them. The repertoire holds 150,000 to 200,000 clones, with around 83% as singletons. The chain has TRBV2 and TRBJ2-2; D is undetermined. The sequence was collected from a girl aged 2 to 10 in good health and CMV-seropositive. What was sequenced was PBMCs. The CDR3 loop reads CASSNLRNTGELFF. The CDR3 coding sequence is TGTGCCAGCAGTAATCTTAGGAACACCGGGGAGCTGTTTTTT.